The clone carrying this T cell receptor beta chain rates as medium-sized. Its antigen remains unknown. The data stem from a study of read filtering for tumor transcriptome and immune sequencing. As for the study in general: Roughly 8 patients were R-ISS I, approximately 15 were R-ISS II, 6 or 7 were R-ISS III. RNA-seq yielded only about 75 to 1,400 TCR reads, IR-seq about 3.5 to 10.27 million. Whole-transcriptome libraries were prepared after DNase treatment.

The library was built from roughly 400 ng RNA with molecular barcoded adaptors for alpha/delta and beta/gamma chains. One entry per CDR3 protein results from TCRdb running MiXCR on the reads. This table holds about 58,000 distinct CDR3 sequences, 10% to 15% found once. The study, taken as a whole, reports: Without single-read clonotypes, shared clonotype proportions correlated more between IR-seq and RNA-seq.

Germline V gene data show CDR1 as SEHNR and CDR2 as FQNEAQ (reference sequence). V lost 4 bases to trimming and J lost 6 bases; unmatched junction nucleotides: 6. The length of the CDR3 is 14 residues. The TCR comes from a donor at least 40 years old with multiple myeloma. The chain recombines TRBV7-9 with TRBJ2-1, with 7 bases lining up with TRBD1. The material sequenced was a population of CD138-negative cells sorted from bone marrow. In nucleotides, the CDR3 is TGTGCCAGCAGCTCGGGACAGAGCCGCAATGAGCAGTTCTTC. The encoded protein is CASSSGQSRNEQFF.